This is a list of T cell receptor beta chains from one sample in a study of CD8+ T cells in alopecia areata. Only in-frame clones appear in the TCRdb table, and some are missing; sequencing was by immunoSEQ multiplex PCR. The sample yields roughly 250,000 clones, 50% to 75% seen once. This material consisted of CD4+ T cells sorted from blood, taken around week 54, from a patient treated with tofacitinib. These receptors were obtained from a human donor with alopecia areata. Each CDR3 is given without its conserved first and last residue. Size values are once, few and many counts, or a class for expanded clones, and some rows have none.

clone size,V gene,CDR3 protein
few,TRBV13,ASSPRGVPETQY
NA,TRBV28,ASSVIGNEQY
NA,TRBV6-6,ASSILSPSGNTIY
NA,TRBV27,ASTTRGANVLT
few,TRBV29-1,SVFQDRGITDTQY
few,TRBV18,ASSPTTGDTQY
NA,TRBV2,ASSEAVGALAGELF
NA,TRBV30,AWSNGKYSPLH
NA,TRBV30,AWRGPVVNNEQF
once,TRBV7-9,ASSFSESMTGSGANVLT
NA,TRBV25-1,ASSESGQYYGYT
few,TRBV20-1,SADGYNEQF
few,TRBV9,ASSGGSDTEAF
NA,TRBV6-6,ASTETGLMNTEAF
NA,TRBV7-2,ASSLVIWDTEAF
NA,TRBV4-1,ASSPQQLLNQPQH
once,TRBV15,ATSRDGSEGRSYNSPLH
NA,TRBV11-1,ASSLGGGQGTETQY
few,TRBV4-3,ASSQESAGGLDGYT
NA,TRBV2,ATGQNYEQY
NA,TRBV30,AWSVGLTEQF
NA,TRBV25-1,ASSPLGDNQPQH